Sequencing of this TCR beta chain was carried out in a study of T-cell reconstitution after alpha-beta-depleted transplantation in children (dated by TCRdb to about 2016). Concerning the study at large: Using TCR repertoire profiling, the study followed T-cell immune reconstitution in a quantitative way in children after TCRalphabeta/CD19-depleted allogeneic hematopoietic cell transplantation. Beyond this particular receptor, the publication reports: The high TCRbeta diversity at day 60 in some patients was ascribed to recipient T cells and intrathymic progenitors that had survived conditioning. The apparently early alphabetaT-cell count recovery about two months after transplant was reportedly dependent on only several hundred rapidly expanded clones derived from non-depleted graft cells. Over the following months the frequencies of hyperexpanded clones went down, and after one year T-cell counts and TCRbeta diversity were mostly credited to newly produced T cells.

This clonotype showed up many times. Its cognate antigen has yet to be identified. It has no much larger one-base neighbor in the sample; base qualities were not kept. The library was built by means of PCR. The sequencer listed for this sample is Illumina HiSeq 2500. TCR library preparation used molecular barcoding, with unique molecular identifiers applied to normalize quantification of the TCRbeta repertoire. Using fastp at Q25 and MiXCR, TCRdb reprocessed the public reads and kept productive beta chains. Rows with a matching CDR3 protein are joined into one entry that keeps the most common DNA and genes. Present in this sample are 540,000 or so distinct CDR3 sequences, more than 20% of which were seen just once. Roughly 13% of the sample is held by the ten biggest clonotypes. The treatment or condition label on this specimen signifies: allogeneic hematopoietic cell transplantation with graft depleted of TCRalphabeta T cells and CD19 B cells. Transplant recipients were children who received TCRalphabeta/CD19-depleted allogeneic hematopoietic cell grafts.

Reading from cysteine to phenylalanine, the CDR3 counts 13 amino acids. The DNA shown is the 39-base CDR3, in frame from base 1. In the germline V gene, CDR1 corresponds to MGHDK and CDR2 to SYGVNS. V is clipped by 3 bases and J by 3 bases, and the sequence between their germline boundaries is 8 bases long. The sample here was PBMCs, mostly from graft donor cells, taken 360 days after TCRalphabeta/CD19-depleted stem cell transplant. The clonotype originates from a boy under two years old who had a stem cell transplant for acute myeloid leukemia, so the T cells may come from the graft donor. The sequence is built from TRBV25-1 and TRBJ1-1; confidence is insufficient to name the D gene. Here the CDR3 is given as CASSEYGDTEAFF. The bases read TGTGCCAGCAGTGAGTACGGGGACACTGAAGCTTTCTTT.